Each of the 18 T cell receptor beta chains below was sequenced from the same sample in a study of monozygotic twins with inflammatory bowel disease. TCRdb reanalyzed the 5' RACE reads, giving one entry per CDR3 protein sequence and no DNA. This specimen shows some 330,000 distinct CDR3 sequences; the ten leading clones hold roughly 5.2%. Source material: blood. These receptors were collected from a human donor with ulcerative colitis or Crohn's disease, or a healthy co-twin of an affected twin (not recorded which).

The chain couples TRBV14 to TRBJ2-2; TCRdb names TRBD2, which stays unverified in the absence of DNA. CDR3 length equals 15 residues. Germline V gene lookup returns CDR1 SGHDN and CDR2 FVKESK. This CDR3 is CASSQGLAGAGELFF.

V gene TRBV24-1 combines with J gene TRBJ2-1; checking the TCRdb D call of TRBD1 is not possible without DNA. The CDR3 sequence is 16 residues long. The germline CDR1 and CDR2 sequences are KGHDR and SFDVKD. CDR3 sequence reads: CATSDRQGGSYNEQFF.

The rearrangement links TRBV19 to TRBJ1-5. CDR1 and CDR2 (germline): LNHDA, SQIVND (reference sequence). CDR3 length equals 15 residues. The CDR3: CASRDNSGSNQPQHF. Filled out from reference TRBV19 and TRBJ1-5, the complete variable domain reads DGGITQSPKYLFRKEGQNVTLSCEQNLNHDAMYWYRQDPGQGLRLIYYSQIVNDFQKGDIAEGYSVSREKKESFPLTVTSAQKNPTAFYLCASRDNSGSNQPQHFGDGTRLSIL.

V usage is TRBV20-1 and J usage is TRBJ2-2; lacking DNA, the TRBD2 call made by TCRdb goes unchecked. This CDR3 has 16 residues. Germline V gene sequence: CDR1 DFQATT, CDR2 SNEGSKA (reference sequence). Here the CDR3 reads CSARDAASGNTGELFF.

The chain employs TRBV7-8 and TRBJ1-4; TCRdb indicates TRBD1, and absent DNA this call remains unverified. This CDR3 spans 15 amino acids. The germline CDR1 and CDR2 sequences are SGHVS and FQNEAQ. CDR3 loop: CASSLVGTGVEKLFF.

The rearrangement uses TRBV5-1 and TRBJ2-2; with no DNA, the TCRdb D assignment of TRBD1 cannot be verified. CDR3 size: 14 residues. CDR1 is SGHRS, CDR2 YFSETQ, per germline. The CDR3 sequence is CASSPGDSFGELFF.

The chain uses TRBV9 and TRBJ2-1. This CDR3 has 15 amino acids. The germline V gene encodes CDR1 SGDLS and CDR2 YYNGEE. The CDR3 protein is CASSVSGSSYNEQFF.

J is TRBJ2-3 and V is TRBV7-2. This CDR3 is built from 12 residues. Germline V lookup: CDR1 SGHTA, CDR2 FQGNSA. CDR3 protein: CASSSQTDTQYF.

This rearrangement joins TRBV6-6 to TRBJ1-1; the TCRdb call, TRBD1, lacks DNA for checking. In germline, CDR1 is MNHNY, CDR2 SVGAGI (reference sequence). The CDR3 totals 14 residues. The CDR3: CASVSGDRHTEAFF.

This chain joins TRBV20-1 and TRBJ2-1; TCRdb outputs TRBD2, but without DNA this stays unchecked. This CDR3 spans 14 amino acids. Germline V gene sequence: CDR1 DFQATT, CDR2 SNEGSKA (reference sequence). This CDR3 is CSALIAGVRNEQFF.

This chain links TRBV7-8 with TRBJ1-2. CDR3 length: 13 residues. The germline V gene encodes CDR1 SGHVS and CDR2 FQNEAQ. This CDR3 reads CASSLGGVSGYTF.

V gene TRBV5-1 combines with J gene TRBJ2-5; TCRdb calls TRBD2, which cannot be checked without DNA. Looked up from germline, CDR1 is SGHRS and CDR2 is YFSETQ. There are 18 residues in the CDR3. The CDR3 sequence: CASSSSEVQRGGGETQYF.

The chain employs TRBV5-1 and TRBJ2-7; the TCRdb D gene call, TRBD2, has no DNA to confirm it. The germline V gene has CDR1 SGHRS and CDR2 YFSETQ. The CDR3 runs 13 residues. The CDR3 is CATRTRPTYEQYF.

The chain combines TRBV6-1 with TRBJ2-2; TCRdb's assignment of TRBD2 cannot be checked, as there is no DNA. CDR3 size: 16 residues. CDR1 is MNHNS and CDR2 is SASEGT in the germline V gene. The CDR3 region is CASSEALAGGYGELFF.

V usage is TRBV7-9 and J usage is TRBJ1-2. The CDR3 consists of 14 residues. Per germline, CDR1 SEHNR and CDR2 FQNEAQ (reference sequence). The CDR3 is CASSVGTAIYGYTF. Drawing the rest from reference TRBV7-9 and TRBJ1-2, the complete variable domain is DTGVSQNPRHKITKRGQNVTFRCDPISEHNRLYWYRQTLGQGPEFLTYFQNEAQLEKSRLLSDRFSAERPKGSFSTLEIQRTEQGDSAMYLCASSVGTAIYGYTFGSGTRLTVV.

This chain links TRBV20-1 with TRBJ1-6; absent DNA, TCRdb's TRBD1 call cannot be checked. Germline CDR1 and CDR2: DFQATT and SNEGSKA (reference sequence). This CDR3 has 14 amino acids. CDR3: CSARAGTGNSPLHF.

The chain couples TRBV24-1 to TRBJ2-3; TCRdb's D call of TRBD2 is untestable without DNA. CDR1 is KGHDR and CDR2 is SFDVKD in the germline V gene. The CDR3 loop spans 19 amino acids. CDR3 sequence reads: CATSDPPGTSGSGRSTQYF.

The chain has TRBV5-1 and TRBJ2-3; checking the TCRdb D call of TRBD1 is not possible without DNA. CDR1 is SGHRS, CDR2 YFSETQ, per germline. The CDR3 totals 18 residues. The CDR3 region is CASTKTGTRFGNTDTQYF.